Described below is a single T cell receptor beta chain sequence and its context. Its target is unknown. The data are from a study of OX40 agonist ivuxolimab in advanced cancers. Study context: Ivuxolimab, an antibody that agonizes OX40 (CD134), was administered to the patients. Dose-escalation cases comprised hepatocellular carcinoma, melanoma, renal cell or head and neck cancer. Findings of the study overall: Expanded peripheral T-cell antigen specificity went undetermined.

Autoimmune disease history or systemic immunosuppression disqualified patients. Some clones are missing from TCRdb's copy, which holds only in-frame ones; the method was immunoSEQ multiplex PCR. The table shows fewer than 65,000 clones, with 86% occurring only once. The CDR3 extends over 16 amino acids. CDR1 and CDR2 (germline): GTSNPN, SVGIG (reference sequence). Trimming removed 1 base from V and 2 bases from J; junction bases left unmatched: 6. Specimen: CD4+ or CD8+ T cells sorted from blood, collected in a trial of the OX40 agonist ivuxolimab. The TCR sequence derives from an adult with an advanced solid tumor such as melanoma, head and neck, liver or kidney cancer. The chain links TRBV30 to TRBJ2-3, with 10 bases matching TRBD2. The DNA of the CDR3 is TGTGCCTGGAGTGCCGGACTAGCGGCACTCACAGATACGCAGTATTTT. It encodes CAWSAGLAALTDTQYF.